The 11 T cell receptor beta chains below were found in one sample sequenced in a study of shared clonotypes between healthy human individuals. The naive CD8 population came from CD45RO-negative cells selected for CCR7, without terminally differentiated effector memory CD45RA+ cells. Assay: immunoSEQ multiplex PCR; the TCRdb copy retains only in-frame clones and omits some. The table has 1.5 million to 2.5 million clones, 85% to 95% seen once. Source material: naive CD8+ T cells sorted from blood. The receptors shown here come from a man younger than 35 in good health.

For this clone: The same CDR3 is also encoded by other DNA sequences in this sample. CDR3 region: CSVGGQTYEQYF. CDR3 coding DNA: TGCAGCGTTGGTGGGCAGACCTACGAGCAGTACTTC. The chain uses TRBV29-1 and TRBJ2-7; D gene ambiguous. The CDR3 loop spans 12 amino acids. Trimming took off 4 bases at V and 2 bases at J, with 9 bases between the two ends. The germline V gene encodes CDR1 SQVTM and CDR2 ANQGSEA.

This CDR3 is CASSPQDYYEQYF. The DNA for the CDR3 is TGTGCCAGTAGTCCCCAAGACTACTACGAGCAGTACTTC. V gene TRBV19 combines with J gene TRBJ2-7, with D perhaps matching TRBD2 (5 bases). The V and J ends lost 5 bases and 3 bases respectively, with 11 bases between them. The CDR3 covers 13 residues. Germline CDR1 and CDR2: LNHDA and SQIVND (reference sequence).

The chain couples TRBV5-1 to TRBJ2-7; TRBD1 agrees at 11 bases. Germline V CDR1 and CDR2: SGHRS, YFSETQ. The CDR3 length is 15 residues. Trimming cost V 4 bases and J 1 base; bases outside gene matches: 4. The CDR3 spells CASSMGQGGSYEQYF. CDR3 DNA: TGCGCCAGCAGCATGGGACAGGGGGGATCCTACGAGCAGTACTTC.

The gene calls are TRBV23-1 and TRBJ2-5, with D possibly being TRBD2 (6 bases). TRBV23-1 is reported as an ORF; its role is uncertain. With 11 bases removed from V and 2 bases from J, the gap between germline ends came to 21 bases. The length of the CDR3 is 15 residues. The CDR3 DNA sequence: TGCGCCCTACCCCAGACTAGTTTGAGGCAAGAGACCCAGTACTTC. Protein product: CALPQTSLRQETQYF.

This clone was picked up one time. CDR3 DNA: TGTGCCAGTAGCGGGACGGGACAGGGATCCTACGAGCAGTACTTC. Translated: CASSGTGQGSYEQYF. The chain recombines TRBV19 with TRBJ2-7, with TRBD1 matching 9 bases. Germline V lookup: CDR1 LNHDA, CDR2 SQIVND (reference sequence). V lost 6 bases and J lost 1; bases outside the gene matches: 7. The CDR3 spans 15 residues. Supplemented by reference TRBV19 and TRBJ2-7, the full variable domain reads DGGITQSPKYLFRKEGQNVTLSCEQNLNHDAMYWYRQDPGQGLRLIYYSQIVNDFQKGDIAEGYSVSREKKESFPLTVTSAQKNPTAFYLCASSGTGQGSYEQYFGPGTRLTVT.

This rearrangement joins TRBV29-1 to TRBJ2-2; possible D gene TRBD2, 6 bases. Germline V gene data show CDR1 as SQVTM and CDR2 as ANQGSEA. The CDR3 covers 12 residues. Trimming stripped 5 bases from V and 8 bases from J, with 12 bases between. CDR3 residues: CSVWGDGGELFF. Written as DNA, the CDR3 is TGCAGCGTTTGGGGGGACGGAGGGGAGCTGTTTTTT.

The rearrangement uses TRBV25-1 and TRBJ2-7; D might be TRBD2 (5 bases). Trimming removed 5 bases from V and 4 bases from J, with 9 bases in between. CDR1 and CDR2 (germline): MGHDK, SYGVNS. CDR3 size: 12 residues. The chain's CDR3 is CASSLGDYEQYF. DNA for the CDR3: TGTGCCAGCAGTCTGGGAGATTACGAGCAGTACTTC.

This clone was counted once. The V gene is TRBV7-2, the J gene TRBJ2-7; a weak D match, TRBD1 (6 bases). Trimming removed 5 bases at V and 4 bases at J, with 27 bases between. Germline V gene lookup returns CDR1 SGHTA and CDR2 FQGNSA. The CDR3 has 18 residues. CDR3 region: CASSPTFRGHPNLYEQYF. As DNA, the CDR3 is TGTGCCAGCAGCCCTACATTTCGGGGACACCCCAACCTTTACGAGCAGTACTTC.

This rearrangement joins TRBV4-1 to TRBJ2-7; 13 bases are shared with TRBD2. Germline CDR1 and CDR2: MGHRA and YSYEKL. The length of the CDR3 is 17 residues. With V trimmed by 0 bases and J by 0 bases, 2 bases remained unmatched. CDR3 coding DNA: TGCGCCAGCAGCCAAGAGGGACTAGCGGGGAACTCCTACGAGCAGTACTTC. Amino acids: CASSQEGLAGNSYEQYF.

The rearrangement joins TRBV4-1 to TRBJ2-7; 9 bases are shared with TRBD2. This CDR3 has 15 residues. V trimming: 3 bases; J trimming: 3 bases; junction bases outside the gene matches: 6. The germline CDR1 and CDR2 sequences are MGHRA and YSYEKL. CDR3 residues: CASSQVTSGDYEQYF. DNA of the CDR3: TGCGCCAGCAGCCAGGTGACTAGCGGTGACTACGAGCAGTACTTC.

CDR3 residues: CASRSLFGGFEGANVLTF. The CDR3 nucleotides are TGTGCCAGCAGAAGCTTGTTTGGGGGTTTCGAAGGGGCCAACGTCCTGACTTTC. This chain connects TRBV2 to TRBJ2-6; either TRBD1 or TRBD2 may supply D (5 bases each). The V and J ends lost 6 bases and 4 bases respectively, with 22 bases between them. The length of the CDR3 is 18 residues. In germline, CDR1 is SNHLY, CDR2 FYNNEI.